This TCR beta chain was found in a study of PD-1 blockade in classical Hodgkin lymphoma. Study conclusions and caveats: Patients newly diagnosed and complete responders had comparable baseline diversity. Healthy donors reportedly exceeded newly diagnosed patients in baseline TCR diversity.

Germline CDR1 is MDHEN and CDR2 is SYDVKM. V dropped 2 bases and J dropped 9; count of bases not matched to a gene: 10. The CDR3 has 15 amino acids. Data came from immunoSEQ multiplex PCR; TCRdb stores just in-frame clones and leaves some out. The table includes 20,000 to 30,000 clones, about 83% detected once. Each patient experienced a relapse that followed autologous stem cell transplantation, and brentuximab vedotin exposure varied. Complete response, partial response or progressive disease was recorded as best response. For this clone: Antigen: not known.

This sequence originates from a human donor with classical Hodgkin lymphoma. The chain couples TRBV28 to TRBJ2-1; 7 bases fit TRBD2. Sequencing used peripheral blood mononuclear cells (PBMCs), obtained before the second cycle of nivolumab. The CDR3 is CASSLAGVPGSEQFF. The DNA for the CDR3 is TGTGCCAGCAGTTTAGCGGGAGTTCCTGGAAGTGAGCAGTTCTTC.